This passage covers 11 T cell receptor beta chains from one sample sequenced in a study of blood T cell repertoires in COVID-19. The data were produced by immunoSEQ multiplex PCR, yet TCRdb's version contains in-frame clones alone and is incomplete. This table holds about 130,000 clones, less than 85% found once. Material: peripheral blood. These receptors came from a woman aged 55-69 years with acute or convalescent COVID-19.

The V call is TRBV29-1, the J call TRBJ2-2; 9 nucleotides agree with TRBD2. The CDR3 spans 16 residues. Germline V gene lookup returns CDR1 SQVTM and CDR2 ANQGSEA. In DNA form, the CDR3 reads TGCCCCGTTGAGGGACTCGCGGGGGGGCGGGGCGGGGAGCTGTTTTTT. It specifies CPVEGLAGGRGGELFF.

The CDR3 sequence: CASSLGQYTEAFF. Written as DNA, the CDR3 is TGCGCCAGCAGCTTGGGGCAGTACACTGAAGCTTTCTTT. The genes are TRBV5-1 and TRBJ1-1; D is unclear. Germline values: CDR1 SGHRS, CDR2 YFSETQ. The CDR3 runs to 13 residues. V was trimmed by 0 bases and J by 3 bases, leaving 6 bases between them.

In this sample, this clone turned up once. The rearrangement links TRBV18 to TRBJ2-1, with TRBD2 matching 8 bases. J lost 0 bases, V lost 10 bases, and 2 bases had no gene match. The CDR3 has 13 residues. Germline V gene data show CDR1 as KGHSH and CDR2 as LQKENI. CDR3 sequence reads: CATGTSSYNEQFF. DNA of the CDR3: TGTGCCACCGGGACTAGCTCCTACAATGAGCAGTTCTTC.

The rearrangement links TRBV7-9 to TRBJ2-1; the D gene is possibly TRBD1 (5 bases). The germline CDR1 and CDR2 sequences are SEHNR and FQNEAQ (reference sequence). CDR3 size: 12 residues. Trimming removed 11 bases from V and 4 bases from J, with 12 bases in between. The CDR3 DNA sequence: TGTGCCTTAGGGGTCCTATACAATGAGCAGTTCTTC. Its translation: CALGVLYNEQFF.

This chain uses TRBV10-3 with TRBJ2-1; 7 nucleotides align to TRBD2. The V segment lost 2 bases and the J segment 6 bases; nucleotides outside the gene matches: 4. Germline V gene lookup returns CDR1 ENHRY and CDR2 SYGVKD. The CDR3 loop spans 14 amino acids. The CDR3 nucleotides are TGTGCCATCAGTGAGCCGTCGGGGGGCAATGAGCAGTTCTTC. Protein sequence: CAISEPSGGNEQFF.

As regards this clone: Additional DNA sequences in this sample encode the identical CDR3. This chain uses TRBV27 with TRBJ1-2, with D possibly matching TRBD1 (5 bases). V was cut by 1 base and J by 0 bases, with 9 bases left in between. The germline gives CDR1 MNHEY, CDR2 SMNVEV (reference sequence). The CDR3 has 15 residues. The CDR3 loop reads CASSLYPGTNYGYTF. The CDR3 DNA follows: TGTGCCAGCAGTTTATACCCAGGGACTAACTATGGCTACACCTTC.

The DNA of the CDR3 is TGTGCCAGCAGCCAGGGGGAGAGGCAAGAGACCCAGTACTTC. Amino acids: CASSQGERQETQYF. The chain has TRBV5-4 and TRBJ2-5, with 7 positions matching TRBD1. Trimming cost V 4 bases and J 2 bases; bases outside gene matches: 5. From germline, CDR1 is SGHNT and CDR2 YYREEE (reference sequence). The CDR3 is made up of 14 amino acids.

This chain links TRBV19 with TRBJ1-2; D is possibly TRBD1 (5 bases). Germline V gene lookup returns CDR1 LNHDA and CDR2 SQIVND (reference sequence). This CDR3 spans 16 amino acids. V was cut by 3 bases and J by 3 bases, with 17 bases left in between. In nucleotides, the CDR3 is TGTGCCAGTAGTATGGGAGGGGTGAGGCTGTACTATGGCTACACCTTC. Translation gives CASSMGGVRLYYGYTF.

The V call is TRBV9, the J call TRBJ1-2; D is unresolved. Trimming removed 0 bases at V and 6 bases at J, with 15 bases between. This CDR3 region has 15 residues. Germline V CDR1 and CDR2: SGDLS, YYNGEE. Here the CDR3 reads CASSVEGNLGDGYTF. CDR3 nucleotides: TGTGCCAGCAGCGTAGAGGGCAACTTGGGAGATGGCTACACCTTC.

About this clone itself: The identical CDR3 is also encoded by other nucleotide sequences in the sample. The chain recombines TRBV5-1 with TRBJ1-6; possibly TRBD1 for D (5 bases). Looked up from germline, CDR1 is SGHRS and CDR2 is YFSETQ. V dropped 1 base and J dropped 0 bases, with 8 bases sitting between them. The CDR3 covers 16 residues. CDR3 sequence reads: CASSLRGSSYNSPLHF. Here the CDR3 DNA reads TGCGCCAGCAGCTTGCGGGGGTCCTCCTATAATTCACCCCTCCACTTT.

The chain's CDR3 is CASSLGAGSNQPQHF. CDR3 bases: TGCGCCAGCAGCTTGGGAGCAGGGAGCAATCAGCCCCAGCATTTT. The rearrangement uses TRBV5-1 and TRBJ1-5; tentative D call: TRBD1 (5 bases). CDR1 SGHRS and CDR2 YFSETQ come from the germline V gene. With 0 bases removed from V and 1 base from J, the gap between germline ends came to 8 bases. The CDR3 is 15 amino acids.